What follows are 16 T cell receptor beta chains derived from one specimen sequenced in a study of blood T cells in healthy people across ages. A sample-barcoded 5' primer and a J-beta primer mix were used in a second PCR of about 6 to 11 cycles. TCRdb ran MiXCR on the 5' RACE reads and lists one entry per CDR3 protein. The data hold over 1,500,000 distinct CDR3 sequences, with about 50% observed a single time. The sample consisted of blood. The source is a woman aged 40 to 50 in good health.

The chain carries TRBV9 and TRBJ2-7, with TRBD1 identical over 7 bases. V trimming: 9 bases; J trimming: 0 bases; junction bases outside the gene matches: 12. The CDR3 extends over 15 amino acids. Germline V gene data show CDR1 as SGDLS and CDR2 as YYNGEE. CDR3 nucleotides: TGTGCCACGAACCCCCGCCGACAGGGCTCCTACGAGCAGTACTTC. Translating gives CATNPRRQGSYEQYF. The full variable domain, with the rest looked up from reference TRBV9 and TRBJ2-7, is DSGVTQTPKHLITATGQRVTLRCSPRSGDLSVYWYQQSLDQGLQFLIQYYNGEERAKGNILERFSAQQFPDLHSELNLSSLELGDSALYFCATNPRRQGSYEQYFGPGTRLTVT.

The table lists this clonotype with many counts. V gene TRBV7-2 combines with J gene TRBJ2-6, with D unresolved. V lost 2 bases, J lost 0 bases, and 11 bases lay in between. The CDR3 runs to 17 residues. Germline-derived CDR1 and CDR2 are SGHTA and FQGNSA. The CDR3 DNA reads TGTGCCAGCAGCTTATCGGGCGGACCCTCTGGGGCCAACGTCCTGACTTTC. Protein: CASSLSGGPSGANVLTF. Filled out from reference TRBV7-2 and TRBJ2-6, the complete variable domain reads GAGVSQSPSNKVTEKGKDVELRCDPISGHTALYWYRQSLGQGLEFLIYFQGNSAPDKSGLPSDRFSAERTGGSVSTLTIQRTQQEDSAVYLCASSLSGGPSGANVLTFGAGSRLTVL.

This clonotype was detected only a few times. The V call is TRBV25-1, the J call TRBJ2-7; D gene unclear. Trimming took off 4 bases at V and 3 bases at J, with 7 bases between the two ends. The CDR3 has 12 amino acids. Germline CDR1 is MGHDK and CDR2 is SYGVNS. The CDR3 DNA follows: TGTGCCAGCAGTGGGAACAACTACGAGCAGTACTTC. Translated, it gives CASSGNNYEQYF.

For the CDR3, the DNA is TGTGCCAGCAGTGCAAGGGAGCAGTACTTC. Its translation is CASSAREQYF. The chain links TRBV6-1 to TRBJ2-7; no definite D call. The CDR3 loop spans 10 amino acids. Germline CDR1 MNHNS, CDR2 SASEGT. Trimming shortened V by 4 bases and J by 7 bases, and 5 bases separated the two germline ends.

The sample holds a few counts of this clonotype. The chain employs TRBV29-1 and TRBJ1-2; no reliable D call. Trimming stripped 4 bases from V and 8 bases from J, with 11 bases between. Germline V lookup: CDR1 SQVTM, CDR2 ANQGSEA. The CDR3 contains 11 residues. This CDR3 reads CSVGEFQGYTF. The CDR3 DNA reads TGCAGCGTTGGAGAGTTCCAGGGCTACACCTTC.

CDR3 region: CASSDSRGHGNEQFF. DNA of the CDR3: TGTGCCAGCAGTGACTCGCGGGGTCATGGAAATGAGCAGTTCTTC. The V call is TRBV6-4, the J call TRBJ2-1; D is perhaps TRBD2 (6 bases). The length of the CDR3 is 15 residues. Germline V gives CDR1 MRHNA, CDR2 SNTAGT. V lost 0 bases and J 7 bases, leaving 13 bases between the germline ends.

In this sample, this clonotype turned up once. The rearrangement joins TRBV7-9 to TRBJ1-2; 7 bases fit TRBD1. The J segment lost 8 bases and the V segment lost 4 bases, leaving 10 bases of the junction unmatched. The CDR3 runs 14 residues. From germline, CDR1 is SEHNR and CDR2 FQNEAQ (reference sequence). CDR3 coding DNA: TGTGCCAGCAGCTGGGGACAGTCTAATGGCGGCTACACCTTC. This codes for CASSWGQSNGGYTF.

The sample holds many counts of this clonotype. The chain joins TRBV7-2 to TRBJ2-7, with 14 bases matching TRBD2. In germline, CDR1 is SGHTA, CDR2 FQGNSA. The trim removed 5 bases at V and 3 bases at J, leaving 9 bases unmatched. This CDR3 is built from 17 residues. The DNA for the CDR3 is TGTGCCAGCAGCCCGACTAGCGGGGGGGCCTCGCGCTACGAGCAGTACTTC. Protein sequence: CASSPTSGGASRYEQYF. The full variable domain, in which reference TRBV7-2 and TRBJ2-7 provide the parts outside the CDR3, is GAGVSQSPSNKVTEKGKDVELRCDPISGHTALYWYRQSLGQGLEFLIYFQGNSAPDKSGLPSDRFSAERTGGSVSTLTIQRTQQEDSAVYLCASSPTSGGASRYEQYFGPGTRLTVT.

The chain combines TRBV4-3 with TRBJ1-5; TRBD1 agrees at 12 bases. CDR3 length: 19 residues. Germline V lookup: CDR1 LGHNA, CDR2 YSLEER. V lost 2 bases, J lost 7 bases, and 15 bases stayed unmatched. The DNA for the CDR3 is TGCGCCAGCAGCCAAAAAGATTATCAGGGACAGGGGGCTCGCCAGCCCCAGCATTTT. It specifies CASSQKDYQGQGARQPQHF.

This clonotype showed up just a few times. The chain combines TRBV5-5 with TRBJ2-5; no reliable D call. In germline, CDR1 is SGHKS, CDR2 YYEKEE (reference sequence). With 4 bases removed from V and 3 bases from J, the gap between germline ends came to 7 bases. The CDR3 loop spans 12 amino acids. For the CDR3, the DNA is TGTGCCAGCAGCCTGGAAAAAGAGACCCAGTACTTC. Amino acids: CASSLEKETQYF.

This clonotype was found many times. The chain is built from TRBV7-2 and TRBJ2-7; D uncertain. Per germline, CDR1 SGHTA and CDR2 FQGNSA. The CDR3 consists of 11 residues. Trimming removed 3 bases from V and 2 bases from J, with 2 bases in between. DNA of the CDR3: TGTGCCAGCAGCTTTACCTACGAGCAGTACTTC. It encodes CASSFTYEQYF. Looking up the rest from reference TRBV7-2 and TRBJ2-7 gives the full variable domain: GAGVSQSPSNKVTEKGKDVELRCDPISGHTALYWYRQSLGQGLEFLIYFQGNSAPDKSGLPSDRFSAERTGGSVSTLTIQRTQQEDSAVYLCASSFTYEQYFGPGTRLTVT.

The V call is TRBV20-1, the J call TRBJ2-5; 10 nucleotides align to TRBD1. This CDR3 has 16 residues. Trimming removed 5 bases from V and 1 base from J; junction bases left unmatched: 10. Germline values: CDR1 DFQATT, CDR2 SNEGSKA (reference sequence). The CDR3, as DNA: TGCAGTGCTCGTCGACAGGGGGCGCCGACCCAAGAGACCCAGTACTTC. Residues: CSARRQGAPTQETQYF.

This clonotype has more than one count but fewer than ten. The rearrangement links TRBV9 to TRBJ2-3; the match to TRBD2 covers 11 bases. Germline V gives CDR1 SGDLS, CDR2 YYNGEE. This CDR3 spans 17 amino acids. Trimming cost V 0 bases and J 8 bases; bases outside gene matches: 11. DNA of the CDR3: TGTGCCAGCAGCGTAGCGGTAGCGGGGGGGTCCAGAGGTACGCAGTATTTT. Translation: CASSVAVAGGSRGTQYF.

This clonotype was counted between two and nine times. The CDR3 is CASTSGRFNEQFF. The DNA for the CDR3 is TGTGCCAGTACTAGCGGGCGCTTCAATGAGCAGTTCTTC. V is TRBV28 and J is TRBJ2-1, with 9 bases lining up with TRBD2. V gave up 9 bases and J gave up 6 bases; unmatched junction bases: 6. Germline CDR1 MDHEN, CDR2 SYDVKM. CDR3 length: 13 amino acids. Drawing the rest from reference TRBV28 and TRBJ2-1, the complete variable domain is DVKVTQSSRYLVKRTGEKVFLECVQDMDHENMFWYRQDPGLGLRLIYFSYDVKMKEKGDIPEGYSVSREKKERFSLILESASTNQTSMYLCASTSGRFNEQFFGPGTRLTVL.

The chain joins TRBV18 to TRBJ2-1; 8 bases align to TRBD1. From germline, CDR1 is KGHSH and CDR2 LQKENI. This CDR3 spans 13 amino acids. V trimming: 8 bases; J trimming: 4 bases; junction bases outside the gene matches: 4. CDR3 sequence (DNA): TGTGCCAGCGGGAGACAGGGGTACAATGAGCAGTTCTTC. This sequence encodes CASGRQGYNEQFF. Drawing the rest from reference TRBV18 and TRBJ2-1, the complete variable domain is NAGVMQNPRHLVRRRGQEARLRCSPMKGHSHVYWYRQLPEEGLKFMVYLQKENIIDESGMPKERFSAEFPKEGPSILRIQQVVRGDSAAYFCASGRQGYNEQFFGPGTRLTVL.

CDR3 in DNA: TGCAGTGCTACGACTAGCGGGGAATTAGCCAAAAACATTCAGTACTTC. It is translated as CSATTSGELAKNIQYF. This sequence joins TRBV20-1 and TRBJ2-4; 11 nucleotides line up with TRBD2. Germline V gene lookup returns CDR1 DFQATT and CDR2 SNEGSKA (reference sequence). This CDR3 has 16 residues. J lost 0 bases, V lost 4 bases, and 5 bases had no gene match.